The 3 T cell receptor beta chains presented below share a single source sample, sequenced in a study of blood T cell repertoires in COVID-19. Measured with immunoSEQ multiplex PCR; TCRdb has only the in-frame clones, and not every one. The sample lists approximately 150,000 clones; approximately 89% were seen once. Material: peripheral blood. These receptors all come from a human donor in a cohort sampled during active COVID-19.

The J gene is TRBJ1-1, the V gene TRBV6-5; TRBD1 might be the D (6 bases). The germline V gene has CDR1 MNHEY and CDR2 SVGAGI. The ends were cut back, 7 bases at V and 4 bases at J, with 13 bases in the middle. The length of the CDR3 is 13 residues. In nucleotides, the CDR3 is TGTGCCAGCAAAACGCACAGGGCCACTGAAGCTTTCTTT. It yields the protein CASKTHRATEAFF.

The J gene is TRBJ1-3, the V gene TRBV7-6, with unresolved D. Germline V gene sequence: CDR1 SGHVS, CDR2 FNYEAQ. The V end lost 5 bases, the J end lost 3 bases, and 14 bases lay between the germline ends. CDR3 size: 15 residues. The CDR3 DNA sequence: TGTGCCAGCAGCCCCTCGATGTACGGTGGAAACACCATATATTTT. It translates to CASSPSMYGGNTIYF.

The DNA of the CDR3 is TGTGCCAGCAGTTTGGACCAGGGCAGACCCTACGAGCAGTACTTC. It translates to CASSLDQGRPYEQYF. The rearrangement links TRBV28 to TRBJ2-7, with D maybe TRBD1 (5 bases). Germline V gives CDR1 MDHEN, CDR2 SYDVKM. The CDR3 runs to 15 residues. V dropped 3 bases and J dropped 2 bases, with 14 bases sitting between them.